This T cell receptor beta chain is from a study of T cell changes during pregnancy in multiple sclerosis. Trimming took 2 bases from V and 1 from J; bases not matched to a gene: 5. The CDR3 covers 16 residues. In germline, CDR1 is SGHTA, CDR2 FQGTGA. Only in-frame clones appear in the TCRdb table, and some are missing; sequencing was by immunoSEQ multiplex PCR. The repertoire holds some 70,000 clones, with 92% as singletons. The sequence was obtained from a female donor in good health, enrolled as a control in a pregnancy study. This chain links TRBV7-3 with TRBJ2-1, with 7 positions matching TRBD2. Sequences were derived from peripheral blood, sampled in the second trimester of pregnancy. The CDR3 nucleotides read TGTGCCAGCAGCTTAGTGCGGGAGTCATCCTACAATGAGCAGTTCTTC. Its protein product is CASSLVRESSYNEQFF.